A single sample is the source of the 13 T cell receptor beta chains below, sequenced in a study of beta chain features in type 1 diabetes listed by TCRdb under 2018. The library was built by means of the immunoSEQ multiplex PCR assay. The entire amount of isolated RNA was reverse transcribed using the High Capacity cDNA Reverse Transcription Kit, so the sequenced TCRB transcripts were expressed ones. Sourced from immuneACCESS, this table was stored by TCRdb with only in-frame sequences that have V and J called. A share of the clones is absent; for the studies checked, an unresolved V gene accounts for under half, and the remainder has no known explanation. Here the sample has nearly 350,000 clones; around 8% occur a single time. Approximately 0.44% of the sample belongs to the ten largest clones. Sequenced material: central memory CD4+ T cells from blood. The receptors stem from a woman under 30 in good health.

This clone was counted ten times or more. The chain has TRBV7-2 and TRBJ2-5, with D possibly being TRBD1 (5 bases). CDR1 and CDR2 (germline): SGHTA, FQGNSA. The CDR3 has 18 residues. V was trimmed by 5 bases and J by 4 bases, leaving 26 bases between them. The DNA for the CDR3 is TGTGCCAGCAGCCCCGGGCGTAGACAGTCTCCCCTGTTAGAGACCCAGTACTTC. Translating it yields CASSPGRRQSPLLETQYF.

The chain carries TRBV28 and TRBJ2-3, with TRBD1 matching 10 bases. Unmatched junction bases numbered 7, after V lost 6 bases and J lost 10 bases. The CDR3 has 13 residues. Germline loops: CDR1 MDHEN, CDR2 SYDVKM. The CDR3 is CASSMRDRGSQYF. CDR3 nucleotides: TGTGCCAGCAGCATGCGGGACAGGGGTTCGCAGTATTTT.

There are many counts of this clone. This same CDR3 is encoded by further DNA sequences in the sample. This chain links TRBV6-5 with TRBJ2-5, with 9 nucleotides matching TRBD1. The CDR3 contains 14 residues. Germline values: CDR1 MNHEY, CDR2 SVGAGI. The J segment lost 2 bases and the V segment lost 2 bases, leaving 0 bases of the junction unmatched. The CDR3: CASSYGTGQETQYF. The CDR3 bases are TGTGCCAGCAGTTACGGGACAGGGCAAGAGACCCAGTACTTC.

This clone was seen a handful of times. The V call is TRBV2, the J call TRBJ2-3, with 9 bases matching TRBD1. The CDR3 totals 14 residues. V trimming: 5 bases; J trimming: 6 bases; junction bases outside the gene matches: 6. Germline assignment: CDR1 SNHLY and CDR2 FYNNEI. The CDR3 DNA reads TGTGCCAGCAGTCAACAGGGGGCTGGTGATACGCAGTATTTT. Its translation is CASSQQGAGDTQYF. Based on the CDR3 plus reference TRBV2 and TRBJ2-3, the full variable domain is EPEVTQTPSHQVTQMGQEVILRCVPISNHLYFYWYRQILGQKVEFLVSFYNNEISEKSEIFDDQFSVERPDGSNFTLKIRSTKLEDSAMYFCASSQQGAGDTQYFGPGTRLTVL.

The table lists this clone with a few counts. The chain carries TRBV6-6 and TRBJ2-5; D not resolved. Between the trimmed V and J ends, which lost 2 bases and 1 base, there was a span of 2 bases. The CDR3 extends over 12 amino acids. The germline V gene has CDR1 MNHNY and CDR2 SVGAGI (reference sequence). The CDR3 DNA reads as TGTGCCAGCAGTTACGCCCAAGAGACCCAGTACTTC. It is translated as CASSYAQETQYF.

This chain connects TRBV4-1 to TRBJ2-1; 7 bases agree with TRBD2. The V gene's germline CDR1 is MGHRA and CDR2 YSYEKL. This CDR3 comprises 15 residues. Losses at the gene ends were 4 bases for V and 3 bases for J; bases not matched to a gene: 6. CDR3 sequence (DNA): TGCGCCAGCAGCCGGGAGAAGCGGGACTACAATGAGCAGTTCTTC. Its protein is CASSREKRDYNEQFF.

This clone was detected only a few times. The chain joins TRBV9 to TRBJ2-1, with D perhaps TRBD2 (5 bases). The CDR3 covers 14 residues. Per the germline V gene, CDR1 is SGDLS and CDR2 is YYNGEE. Trimming took 4 bases from V and 9 from J, leaving 17 bases between them. CDR3 DNA sequence: TGTGCCAGCAGCCCCCCGGGATCTCGAAGTGAGCAGTTCTTC. Amino acids: CASSPPGSRSEQFF. Full variable domain (rest looked up from reference TRBV9 and TRBJ2-1): DSGVTQTPKHLITATGQRVTLRCSPRSGDLSVYWYQQSLDQGLQFLIQYYNGEERAKGNILERFSAQQFPDLHSELNLSSLELGDSALYFCASSPPGSRSEQFFGPGTRLTVL.

There are a few counts of this clone. The V gene is TRBV4-2, the J gene TRBJ1-5; 8 positions match TRBD1. Germline CDR1 is LGHNA and CDR2 is YNFKEQ. The CDR3 covers 16 residues. Trimming took 0 bases from V and 7 from J; bases not matched to a gene: 8. The CDR3 here is CASSQEIFGQGQPQHF. The CDR3 nucleotides are TGTGCCAGCAGCCAAGAGATTTTCGGACAGGGCCAGCCCCAGCATTTT.

This clone turned up a few times. This chain joins TRBV28 and TRBJ2-4, with a possible D match to TRBD2 (5 bases). The V gene lost 3 bases and the J gene lost 6 bases, with 12 bases spanning the gap. Germline CDR1 is MDHEN and CDR2 is SYDVKM. This CDR3 comprises 14 residues. The CDR3 is CASSLTPEGNIQYF. The CDR3 DNA reads TGTGCCAGCAGTTTGACCCCAGAGGGAAACATTCAGTACTTC.

Comment on this clone: Additional DNA sequences in this sample encode the identical CDR3. The gene calls are TRBV28 and TRBJ2-7; TRBD2 agrees at 11 bases. Germline V gene sequence: CDR1 MDHEN, CDR2 SYDVKM. The CDR3 runs 15 residues. J gave up 0 bases and V 6 bases, and 4 bases lay outside the gene matches. The CDR3 sequence is CASSPGTSGSYEQYF. As DNA, the CDR3 is TGTGCCAGCAGCCCAGGGACTAGCGGCTCCTACGAGCAGTACTTC. Looking up the rest from reference TRBV28 and TRBJ2-7 gives the full variable domain: DVKVTQSSRYLVKRTGEKVFLECVQDMDHENMFWYRQDPGLGLRLIYFSYDVKMKEKGDIPEGYSVSREKKERFSLILESASTNQTSMYLCASSPGTSGSYEQYFGPGTRLTVT.

This clone was counted between two and nine times. The rearrangement uses TRBV7-8 and TRBJ2-6; weak D call: TRBD2 (6 bases). The CDR3 is 19 residues long. The V end was cut by 6 bases, the J end by 0 bases, with 21 bases between. Germline V CDR1 and CDR2: SGHVS, FQNEAQ. DNA of the CDR3: TGTGCCAGCAGTTCGAGGCGGGGACGGATCACCTCTGGGGCCAACGTCCTGACTTTC. Translation: CASSSRRGRITSGANVLTF.

This clone was counted between two and nine times. The chain carries TRBV12-5 and TRBJ2-3, with D unresolved. The CDR3 consists of 13 residues. Looked up from germline, CDR1 is LGHNT and CDR2 is FRNRAP. Trimming stripped 6 bases from V and 5 bases from J, with 12 bases between. The CDR3 region has the DNA TGTGCTAGTGGCCCCCCCAGTGGAGATACGCAGTATTTT. This translates into CASGPPSGDTQYF.

The chain recombines TRBV13 with TRBJ2-7, with TRBD1 matching over 9 bases. Germline V gene data show CDR1 as PRHDT and CDR2 as FYEKMQ (reference sequence). The CDR3 has 15 residues. V lost 6 bases, J lost 11 bases, and 17 bases stayed unmatched. Here the CDR3 reads CASSSNRGLRRLKYF. CDR3 DNA sequence: TGTGCCAGCAGTTCGAACAGGGGGCTCCGAAGGTTGAAGTACTTC.